The next 28 T cell receptor beta chains were all read from a single sample in a study of Tregs in tolerant kidney transplant recipients. TCRdb keeps only in-frame clones here, not all; method: immunoSEQ multiplex PCR. The sample includes tens of thousands of clones, about four fifths of them seen just once. Sequencing was performed on CD4+ T cells from blood. The origin of the receptors is a human donor in good health.

The chain employs TRBV4-3 and TRBJ2-5; possibly TRBD2 for D (6 bases). The V gene's germline CDR1 is LGHNA and CDR2 YSLEER. Trimming took off 2 bases at V and 4 bases at J, with 23 bases between the two ends. The CDR3 totals 18 residues. The CDR3 DNA reads as TGCGCCAGCAGCCAAACGCCCCGACTAGTTGAAGGCTCAGAGACCCAGTACTTC. This gives the protein CASSQTPRLVEGSETQYF.

The rearrangement uses TRBV12-5 and TRBJ2-3; the D gene is possibly TRBD1 (6 bases). Trimming stripped 0 bases from V and 3 bases from J, with 13 bases between. The CDR3 length is 16 residues. In germline, CDR1 is LGHNT, CDR2 FRNRAP. The CDR3 loop reads CASGLVVTGGTDTQYF. In DNA, the CDR3 is TGTGCTAGTGGTTTGGTAGTGACAGGAGGAACAGATACGCAGTATTTT.

J is TRBJ2-7 and V is TRBV2, with D unclear. The CDR3 contains 10 residues. CDR1 and CDR2 (germline): SNHLY, FYNNEI. Trimming cost V 7 bases and J 6 bases, with 7 bases left between them. CDR3: CASILSEQYF. The CDR3 bases are TGTGCCAGCATCCTTTCCGAGCAGTACTTC. The whole variable domain, filled in from reference TRBV2 and TRBJ2-7, reads EPEVTQTPSHQVTQMGQEVILRCVPISNHLYFYWYRQILGQKVEFLVSFYNNEISEKSEIFDDQFSVERPDGSNFTLKIRSTKLEDSAMYFCASILSEQYFGPGTRLTVT.

This clone was recorded once. The rearrangement joins TRBV29-1 to TRBJ1-3; possibly TRBD1 for D (6 bases). Trimming cost V 4 bases and J 0 bases, with 16 bases left between them. Germline V gives CDR1 SQVTM, CDR2 ANQGSEA. The length of the CDR3 is 16 residues. CDR3 in amino acids: CSVARRGGSSGNTIYF. DNA of the CDR3: TGCAGCGTTGCAAGGAGGGGGGGAAGCTCTGGAAACACCATATATTTT.

The V and J genes are TRBV6-5 and TRBJ2-3, with 12 bases lining up with TRBD2. This CDR3 is built from 13 residues. Unmatched junction bases numbered 8, after V lost 5 bases and J lost 14 bases. Germline loops: CDR1 MNHEY, CDR2 SVGAGI. As DNA, the CDR3 is TGTGCCAGCAGTCGGACTAGCGGGGCCACCGGGTATTTT. Its translation: CASSRTSGATGYF.

The CDR3 sequence: CASSIRGYNEQFF. Written as DNA, the CDR3 is TGTGCCAGTAGTATCAGGGGGTACAATGAGCAGTTCTTC. This rearrangement joins TRBV19 to TRBJ2-1, with 7 bases that match TRBD1. Germline CDR1 reads LNHDA; CDR2 reads SQIVND (reference sequence). This CDR3 has 13 residues. V shed 3 bases and J 4 bases; nucleotides not matched to a gene: 0.

V is TRBV30 and J is TRBJ1-2; D might be TRBD1 (5 bases). Germline loops: CDR1 GTSNPN, CDR2 SVGIG (reference sequence). The CDR3 totals 10 residues. The V end lost 2 bases, the J end lost 13 bases, and 11 bases lay between the germline ends. The CDR3 region has the DNA TGTGCCTGGAGTCCGGGACTTGTCACCTTC. Amino acids: CAWSPGLVTF.

The chain carries TRBV5-1 and TRBJ1-2; 9 bases line up with TRBD1. Trimming removed 0 bases from V and 2 bases from J; junction bases left unmatched: 2. Germline assignment: CDR1 SGHRS and CDR2 YFSETQ. The CDR3 is 15 amino acids. In nucleotides, the CDR3 is TGCGCCAGCAGCTTGGGGGACAGGGAAAACTATGGCTACACCTTC. Protein: CASSLGDRENYGYTF. Based on the CDR3 plus reference TRBV5-1 and TRBJ1-2, the full variable domain is KAGVTQTPRYLIKTRGQQVTLSCSPISGHRSVSWYQQTPGQGLQFLFEYFSETQRNKGNFPGRFSGRQFSNSRSEMNVSTLELGDSALYLCASSLGDRENYGYTFGSGTRLTVV.

This chain joins TRBV5-1 and TRBJ1-1; 9 bases match TRBD1. The trim removed 0 bases at V and 1 base at J, leaving 7 bases unmatched. The germline CDR1 and CDR2 sequences are SGHRS and YFSETQ. The CDR3 consists of 17 residues. This CDR3 reads CASSLGPQGAPNTEAFF. In DNA, the CDR3 is TGCGCCAGCAGCTTGGGGCCACAGGGGGCGCCGAACACTGAAGCTTTCTTT.

This sequence joins TRBV30 and TRBJ1-2; D uncertain. CDR1 is GTSNPN and CDR2 is SVGIG in the germline V gene (reference sequence). The length of the CDR3 is 13 residues. Trimming removed 2 bases at V and 0 bases at J, with 7 bases between. CDR3: CAWSRATNYGYTF. CDR3 in DNA: TGTGCCTGGAGTAGGGCAACTAACTATGGCTACACCTTC.

This sequence joins TRBV29-1 and TRBJ2-1; TRBD2 matches at 12 bases. The CDR3 loop spans 16 amino acids. The junction had 3 bases not matched to a gene; V was cut back by 3 bases and J by 0 bases. Germline CDR1 SQVTM, CDR2 ANQGSEA. The CDR3 DNA follows: TGCAGCGTTGAGGCGACTAGCGGGAGCTCCTACAATGAGCAGTTCTTC. Residues: CSVEATSGSSYNEQFF.

The V gene is TRBV4-2, the J gene TRBJ1-2; 8 nucleotides agree with TRBD1. V trimming: 4 bases; J trimming: 0 bases; junction bases outside the gene matches: 10. The CDR3 runs 17 residues. The germline V gene encodes CDR1 LGHNA and CDR2 YNFKEQ. CDR3 loop: CASSPGQGYPANYGYTF. The CDR3, as DNA: TGTGCCAGCAGCCCAGGACAGGGATATCCAGCTAACTATGGCTACACCTTC.

In the case of this clone: Germline and junction disagree at one end, which may indicate a read error. V and J are TRBV5-1 and TRBJ2-3; maybe TRBD2 (5 bases). This CDR3 region has 13 residues. Germline V gives CDR1 SGHRS, CDR2 YFSETQ. Here the CDR3 DNA reads TGTGCCAGCAGACGTTCGGAGGCAGATACGCAGTATTTT. It yields the protein CASRRSEADTQYF.

V and J are TRBV9 and TRBJ2-3; TRBD2 matches 10 bases. J lost 0 bases, V lost 0 bases, and 1 base had no gene match. The CDR3 has 16 amino acids. From germline, CDR1 is SGDLS and CDR2 YYNGEE. The CDR3 protein is CASSVATSGSTDTQYF. CDR3 in DNA: TGTGCCAGCAGCGTAGCGACTAGCGGGAGCACAGATACGCAGTATTTT.

The V gene is TRBV7-5, the J gene TRBJ1-2. TRBV7-5 is a pseudogene segment. The CDR3 has 15 residues. Here the CDR3 reads CARSLGPTTNYGYTF. As DNA, the CDR3 is TGTGCCAGAAGCTTAGGTCCGACCACGAACTATGGCTACACCTTC.

In the case of this clone: One junction end disagrees with the germline gene, perhaps due to a read error. Here the CDR3 DNA reads TGTGCTAGCAGCTTAGGCCCGCCGGCCTCTGGAAACACCATATATTTT. It translates to CASSLGPPASGNTIYF. The rearrangement uses TRBV7-9 and TRBJ1-3; D unclear. The CDR3 totals 16 residues. From germline, CDR1 is SEHNR and CDR2 FQNEAQ (reference sequence).

CDR3 residues: CASSDDRGISGNTIYF. CDR3 in DNA: TGTGCCAGTAGCGATGACAGGGGGATCTCTGGAAACACCATATATTTT. The chain links TRBV19 to TRBJ1-3; 9 positions match TRBD1. With V trimmed by 6 bases and J by 0 bases, 6 bases remained unmatched. Germline values: CDR1 LNHDA, CDR2 SQIVND (reference sequence). This CDR3 comprises 16 residues.

V is TRBV20-1 and J is TRBJ2-5; the D gene is possibly TRBD2 (6 bases). Per the germline V gene, CDR1 is DFQATT and CDR2 is SNEGSKA (reference sequence). The CDR3 is 11 residues long. The V end was cut by 5 bases, the J end by 5 bases, with 9 bases between. Written as DNA, the CDR3 is TGCAGTGCTGGAGGGCGGGAGACCCAGTACTTC. Translated: CSAGGRETQYF.

The chain employs TRBV6-1 and TRBJ1-2; 8 nucleotides line up with TRBD1. The germline gives CDR1 MNHNS, CDR2 SASEGT. V shed 6 bases and J 4 bases; nucleotides not matched to a gene: 10. CDR3 length: 15 residues. As DNA, the CDR3 is TGTGCCAGCAGGGACGGCCTGGACAGGGCCTATGGCTACACCTTC. Residues: CASRDGLDRAYGYTF.

The chain carries TRBV11-3 and TRBJ2-5, with D perhaps matching TRBD1 (6 bases). CDR3 length equals 18 residues. The V and J ends lost 1 base and 3 bases respectively, with 21 bases between them. The germline V gene has CDR1 SGHNT and CDR2 YENEEA. In DNA, the CDR3 is TGTGCCAGCAGCTTAGGAGGGGGTATTGGGCCGGCAAAAGAGACCCAGTACTTC. It codes for CASSLGGGIGPAKETQYF.

The rearrangement uses TRBV5-1 and TRBJ2-7; 8 nucleotides agree with TRBD1. V lost 3 bases, J lost 9 bases, and 11 bases stayed unmatched. The CDR3 loop spans 14 amino acids. Germline lookup yields CDR1 SGHRS and CDR2 YFSETQ. The CDR3 here is CASSSRTGQEVQYF. CDR3 sequence (DNA): TGCGCCAGCAGCTCGCGGACAGGGCAGGAGGTGCAGTACTTC.

This clone was observed a handful of times. The J gene is TRBJ2-2, the V gene TRBV9, with D perhaps being TRBD1 or TRBD2 (6 bases each). V gave up 3 bases and J gave up 0 bases, with 9 bases separating them. Germline loops: CDR1 SGDLS, CDR2 YYNGEE. This CDR3 comprises 15 residues. DNA of the CDR3: TGTGCCAGCAGCGGCGGGACAACGAACACCGGGGAGCTGTTTTTT. Encoded protein: CASSGGTTNTGELFF.

This clone showed up just once. The chain is built from TRBV11-2 and TRBJ2-2, with D unresolved. Germline lookup yields CDR1 SGHAT and CDR2 FQNNGV. V lost 1 base to trimming and J lost 8 bases, with 5 bases between them. The CDR3 is 12 residues long. In nucleotides, the CDR3 is TGTGCCAGCAGCTTAGCGGTGGGGGAGCTGTTTTTT. Residues: CASSLAVGELFF.

The chain couples TRBV6-1 to TRBJ2-3; maybe TRBD1 (6 bases). The V end was cut by 5 bases, the J end by 2 bases, with 11 bases between. The CDR3 is made up of 14 amino acids. Germline V gene sequence: CDR1 MNHNS, CDR2 SASEGT. In DNA, the CDR3 is TGTGCCAGCAGTCCCACAGGGAACACAGATACGCAGTATTTT. Protein sequence: CASSPTGNTDTQYF.

The chain recombines TRBV2 with TRBJ1-6; 7 positions agree with TRBD1. The CDR3 totals 14 residues. Germline V CDR1 and CDR2: SNHLY, FYNNEI. The V and J ends lost 4 bases and 6 bases, in that order; junction bases with no gene match: 3. CDR3 nucleotide sequence: TGTGCCAGCAGTGTCCAGGGGGTTAATTCACCCCTCCACTTT. This encodes CASSVQGVNSPLHF. The full variable domain, completed using reference TRBV2 and TRBJ1-6, is EPEVTQTPSHQVTQMGQEVILRCVPISNHLYFYWYRQILGQKVEFLVSFYNNEISEKSEIFDDQFSVERPDGSNFTLKIRSTKLEDSAMYFCASSVQGVNSPLHFGNGTRLTVT.

On this clone itself: The junction and the germline gene differ at one end; a read error may be behind it. The V gene is TRBV9, the J gene TRBJ2-1; 14 bases align to TRBD2. The CDR3 totals 15 residues. Germline CDR1 reads SGDLS; CDR2 reads YYNGEE. In nucleotides, the CDR3 is TGTGCCAGCAGCGTAGCTGGGACTAGCGGGAGCCCTACTGTCTTC. Translated: CASSVAGTSGSPTVF.

J is TRBJ1-2 and V is TRBV15, with D unresolved. There are 15 residues in the CDR3. Trimming removed 1 base from V and 8 bases from J, with 17 bases in between. Germline CDR1 is LNHNV and CDR2 is YYDKDF (reference sequence). DNA of the CDR3: TGTGCCACCAGCAGAGCCCAGGCGACTCTTGGGGGCTACACCTTC. Protein product: CATSRAQATLGGYTF.

This clone was seen a handful of times. The chain employs TRBV4-1 and TRBJ2-3; no definite D call. The CDR3 extends over 17 amino acids. The V end lost 6 bases, the J end lost 2 bases, and 21 bases lay between the germline ends. In germline, CDR1 is MGHRA, CDR2 YSYEKL. As DNA, the CDR3 is TGCGCCAGCAGACCTCGAGCTCACAAGGGTTCCACAGATACGCAGTATTTT. Amino acid sequence: CASRPRAHKGSTDTQYF.